Here is one T cell receptor (beta chain) with its context. Antigen unknown. These data are taken from a study of cytomegalovirus exposure and HLA in healthy donors. Study-wide points: CMV serostatus was the sole immune exposure information available. Across donors, presence/absence analyses took sequencing depth to be roughly uniform. Reported results showed that the classifier diagnosed cytomegalovirus status with high specificity and sensitivity. In an earlier analysis, in under 700 donors, most V segments appeared productive either ~87% or ~30% of the time.

The PCR made use of 60 Vbeta and 13 Jbeta primers. Repertoires were generated with immunoSEQ multiplex PCR, while TCRdb's copy carries only in-frame clones and drops some. The sample consists of 70,000 to 100,000 clones, approximately 80% of them appearing once. This TCR came from a man aged 18 to 35 in good health and CMV-seronegative. The sequencing sample was made of PBMCs.

CDR3 loop: CASEGEGVFAFF. The CDR3 region has the DNA TGTGCCAGCGAGGGGGAGGGGGTGTTCGCTTTCTTT. The gene calls are TRBV6-1 and TRBJ1-1; weak D call: TRBD1 (6 bases). This CDR3 is 12 amino acids long. Looked up from germline, CDR1 is MNHNS and CDR2 is SASEGT. The V end was cut by 8 bases, the J end by 11 bases, with 18 bases between.